One sample yielded the 21 T cell receptor beta chains listed below, sequenced in a study of OX40 agonist ivuxolimab in advanced cancers. This table comes from immunoSEQ multiplex PCR, and its TCRdb copy is limited to in-frame clones, with some not included. The data show tens of thousands of clones, with approximately 90% seen just once and 0.4% to 0.55% held by the top ten. Sequencing was performed on CD4+ or CD8+ T cells sorted from blood, taken in a trial of the OX40 agonist ivuxolimab. These receptor sequences come from an adult with an advanced solid tumor such as melanoma, head and neck, liver or kidney cancer.

This chain joins TRBV2 and TRBJ2-3; D is ambiguous. Trimming removed 1 base from V and 2 bases from J, with 4 bases in between. Germline V lookup: CDR1 SNHLY, CDR2 FYNNEI. The CDR3 loop spans 13 amino acids. The CDR3 reads CASSEDVTDTQYF. In DNA, the CDR3 is TGTGCCAGCAGTGAAGACGTCACAGATACGCAGTATTTT.

The chain links TRBV14 to TRBJ2-5; tentatively, D is TRBD2 (5 bases). The CDR3 consists of 13 residues. Per the germline V gene, CDR1 is SGHDN and CDR2 is FVKESK. V was clipped by 0 bases and J by 7 bases, with 9 bases between them. The DNA for the CDR3 is TGTGCCAGCAGCCAAGATCAGAGCGGGACCCAGTACTTC. Translating it yields CASSQDQSGTQYF.

This chain connects TRBV10-3 to TRBJ1-3; 9 bases match TRBD1. Trimming cost V 9 bases and J 1 base; bases outside gene matches: 4. Germline CDR1 ENHRY, CDR2 SYGVKD. The CDR3 covers 14 residues. The CDR3 spells CAITGTGSGNTIYF. CDR3 nucleotides: TGTGCCATAACCGGGACAGGGTCTGGAAACACCATATATTTT.

The rearrangement joins TRBV7-8 to TRBJ2-7; D possibly uses TRBD1 or TRBD2 (5 bases each). CDR1 is SGHVS and CDR2 is FQNEAQ in the germline V gene. V shed 1 base and J shed 4 bases, with 14 bases lying between them. The CDR3 has 15 amino acids. CDR3 nucleotides: TGTGCCAGCAGCTTAGGTCGAGGGGAGCGGTACGAGCAGTACTTC. Protein: CASSLGRGERYEQYF.

The rearrangement links TRBV4-1 to TRBJ2-4; 10 bases are a match to TRBD1. The V gene end was trimmed by 4 bases and the J gene end by 8 bases; junction bases not matched to a gene: 8. The CDR3 is 15 amino acids. Germline CDR1 reads MGHRA; CDR2 reads YSYEKL. CDR3 sequence reads: CASSPAGQGKYIQYF. As DNA, the CDR3 is TGCGCCAGCAGCCCAGCGGGACAGGGGAAGTACATTCAGTACTTC.

The V gene is TRBV14, the J gene TRBJ2-3; 10 positions match TRBD1. The CDR3 is 17 amino acids. V gave up 3 bases and J gave up 2 bases; unmatched junction bases: 8. CDR1 is SGHDN and CDR2 is FVKESK in the germline V gene. For the CDR3, the DNA is TGTGCCAGCAGCCATTTCCCCGGGACAGGGGACACAGATACGCAGTATTTT. Translated: CASSHFPGTGDTDTQYF.

About this clone itself: An end of the junction differs from the germline gene, which may be a read error. The chain has TRBV6-5 and TRBJ2-7; 10 bases fit TRBD2. The CDR3 totals 15 residues. Germline CDR1 is MNHEY and CDR2 is SVGAGI. The CDR3 DNA follows: TGTGTCAGCAGTTTCGCTAGCGGGAGCTCCTACGAGCAGTACTTC. Translated: CVSSFASGSSYEQYF.

The chain is built from TRBV28 and TRBJ1-5, with a possible D match to TRBD1 (6 bases). CDR3 length: 15 amino acids. CDR1 MDHEN and CDR2 SYDVKM come from the germline V gene. The ends were cut back, 6 bases at V and 4 bases at J, with 16 bases in the middle. CDR3 in amino acids: CASRRTGLLNQPQHF. The CDR3 coding sequence is TGTGCCAGCAGACGTACAGGGCTTCTTAATCAGCCCCAGCATTTT.

The chain links TRBV7-3 to TRBJ2-2; weak D call: TRBD2 (6 bases). The CDR3 spans 15 residues. V lost 2 bases and J 6 bases, leaving 13 bases between the germline ends. Germline CDR1 reads SGHTA; CDR2 reads FQGTGA. The CDR3 loop reads CASSLDGSGPGELFF. The CDR3 DNA sequence: TGTGCCAGCAGCTTAGATGGGAGCGGGCCCGGGGAGCTGTTTTTT.

The gene calls are TRBV5-4 and TRBJ2-6; D is ambiguous. Trimming shortened V by 4 bases and J by 1 base, and 9 bases separated the two germline ends. CDR1 SGHNT and CDR2 YYREEE come from the germline V gene (reference sequence). The CDR3 is 15 residues long. The CDR3 bases are TGTGCCAGCAGCCTGCGGTGGTCTGGGGCCAACGTCCTGACTTTC. Its translation: CASSLRWSGANVLTF.

V is TRBV18 and J is TRBJ2-2, with 8 bases aligning to TRBD1. The J segment lost 3 bases and the V segment lost 3 bases, leaving 6 bases of the junction unmatched. The V gene's germline CDR1 is KGHSH and CDR2 LQKENI. CDR3 size: 16 residues. In DNA form, the CDR3 reads TGTGCCAGCTCACCGACGGGACAGGTAGACACCGGGGAGCTGTTTTTT. This codes for CASSPTGQVDTGELFF. The full variable domain, with the rest looked up from reference TRBV18 and TRBJ2-2, is NAGVMQNPRHLVRRRGQEARLRCSPMKGHSHVYWYRQLPEEGLKFMVYLQKENIIDESGMPKERFSAEFPKEGPSILRIQQVVRGDSAAYFCASSPTGQVDTGELFFGEGSRLTVL.

The chain combines TRBV28 with TRBJ2-7, with TRBD2 as a possible D gene (6 bases). CDR3 length: 14 residues. Germline V gene lookup returns CDR1 MDHEN and CDR2 SYDVKM. Trimming left V 7 bases short and J 2 bases short, with 15 bases between. In nucleotides, the CDR3 is TGTGCCAGCACCCGCAGCGGGCCACCCTACGAGCAGTACTTC. It yields the protein CASTRSGPPYEQYF.

The chain links TRBV6-5 to TRBJ1-6; D gene unclear. Per the germline V gene, CDR1 is MNHEY and CDR2 is SVGAGI. V lost 2 bases, J lost 14 bases, and 13 bases lay in between. The CDR3 is 13 amino acids. CDR3 region: CASSYIGTSALHF. DNA of the CDR3: TGTGCCAGCAGTTACATCGGCACCTCGGCCCTCCACTTT.

As for this clone: A much larger clone differs by one base, so this may be a read error. Other DNA sequences in this specimen translate into the identical CDR3. The genes are TRBV7-3 and TRBJ2-3; unclear D gene. V was clipped by 4 bases and J by 0 bases, with 2 bases between them. CDR3 length: 12 residues. Germline V gives CDR1 SGHTA, CDR2 FQGTGA. The CDR3 here is CASSSSTDTQYF. DNA for the CDR3: TGTGCCAGCAGCTCCAGCACAGATACGCAGTATTTT.

There are a few counts of this clone. This chain joins TRBV5-1 and TRBJ2-7; 11 bases fit TRBD1. Germline lookup yields CDR1 SGHRS and CDR2 YFSETQ. J lost 4 bases, V lost 2 bases, and 14 bases had no gene match. The CDR3 totals 18 residues. The CDR3, as DNA: TGCGCCAGCAGCTTCGGGGTACGAGGCGGGACAGGGGGTTACGAGCAGTACTTC. Translating gives CASSFGVRGGTGGYEQYF. Complete variable domain (other parts from reference TRBV5-1 and TRBJ2-7): KAGVTQTPRYLIKTRGQQVTLSCSPISGHRSVSWYQQTPGQGLQFLFEYFSETQRNKGNFPGRFSGRQFSNSRSEMNVSTLELGDSALYLCASSFGVRGGTGGYEQYFGPGTRLTVT.

V and J are TRBV2 and TRBJ2-1; D may be TRBD1 (6 bases). V was clipped by 6 bases and J by 0 bases, with 15 bases between them. This CDR3 has 16 residues. Germline V CDR1 and CDR2: SNHLY, FYNNEI. The DNA for the CDR3 is TGTGCCAGCAGACCCCGGGACACCTCCTCCTACAATGAGCAGTTCTTC. This sequence encodes CASRPRDTSSYNEQFF.

The V and J genes are TRBV28 and TRBJ1-1; possible D gene TRBD1, 6 bases. Germline CDR1 reads MDHEN; CDR2 reads SYDVKM. CDR3 length: 15 residues. Trimming pared 4 bases from V and 7 bases from J, leaving 19 bases between. The CDR3 reads CASSWIGGRKNEAFF. The CDR3 DNA reads as TGTGCCAGCAGTTGGATCGGGGGGCGGAAAAATGAAGCTTTCTTT.

The chain uses TRBV14 and TRBJ2-7; unclear D gene. The CDR3 contains 14 residues. Germline V lookup: CDR1 SGHDN, CDR2 FVKESK. Deletions cut 1 base from V and 6 bases from J, with 13 bases between. The CDR3 is CASSQVRVWGEQYF. The DNA of the CDR3 is TGTGCCAGCAGCCAAGTAAGAGTCTGGGGCGAGCAGTACTTC.

The chain recombines TRBV19 with TRBJ2-2, with 7 bases lining up with TRBD2. Germline V lookup: CDR1 LNHDA, CDR2 SQIVND (reference sequence). The J segment lost 6 bases and the V segment lost 4 bases, leaving 8 bases of the junction unmatched. This CDR3 has 15 amino acids. CDR3 region: CASSSLREEPGELFF. In DNA, the CDR3 is TGTGCCAGTAGTAGCCTCCGGGAGGAACCCGGGGAGCTGTTTTTT. The full variable domain, with the rest looked up from reference TRBV19 and TRBJ2-2, is DGGITQSPKYLFRKEGQNVTLSCEQNLNHDAMYWYRQDPGQGLRLIYYSQIVNDFQKGDIAEGYSVSREKKESFPLTVTSAQKNPTAFYLCASSSLREEPGELFFGEGSRLTVL.

The chain uses TRBV9 and TRBJ2-5, with D unresolved. With the DNA end fitting TRBJ2-7 better, the J assignment may be wrong. The CDR3 has 13 amino acids. Germline V gene lookup returns CDR1 SGDLS and CDR2 YYNGEE. The CDR3 coding sequence is TGTGCCAGCAGCGTAGGGGTAGGAAACGAGCAGTACTTC. It is translated as CASSVGVGNEQYF.

This sequence joins TRBV5-4 and TRBJ2-5, with 8 nucleotides matching TRBD1. With V trimmed by 4 bases and J by 5 bases, 13 bases remained unmatched. CDR1 SGHNT and CDR2 YYREEE come from the germline V gene (reference sequence). The CDR3 sequence is 16 residues long. CDR3 nucleotide sequence: TGTGCCAGCAGCCTCCGGACAGGGCATTATGCGGAGACCCAGTACTTC. Protein sequence: CASSLRTGHYAETQYF.